The rows below give T cell receptor beta chains drawn from one sample of a study of shared clonotypes between healthy human individuals. Produced via immunoSEQ multiplex PCR; TCRdb's table is partial and in-frame only. The sample carries about 2.3 million clones, under 95% recorded once. The sample was naive CD4+ T cells from PBMCs. All receptors come from a young man in good health. Some clones in this sample may be carry-over from other donors' samples. Each CDR3 is given with its conserved first and last residue. D genes are given only for firm matches. Where a row states a size, it is once, few, many or the class of an expanded clone; other rows omit it.

D: TRBD1; J: TRBJ2-3; size: -; V: TRBV11-2; CDR3: CASSRRQGTDTQYF; DNA: TGTGCCAGCAGCCGACGACAGGGTACAGATACGCAGTATTTT
D: -; J: TRBJ2-1; size: once; V: TRBV5-1; CDR3: CASSLTGSPYGNEQFF; DNA: TGCGCCAGCAGCTTAACGGGCAGTCCCTACGGCAATGAGCAGTTCTTC
D: TRBD1; J: TRBJ2-1; size: -; V: TRBV15; CDR3: CATSDLGTGGNDEQFF; DNA: TGTGCCACCAGCGACTTAGGGACAGGGGGCAACGATGAGCAGTTCTTC
D: TRBD1; J: TRBJ2-7; size: -; V: TRBV15; CDR3: CATSGGQGVHEQYF; DNA: TGTGCCACCAGCGGGGGACAGGGTGTACACGAGCAGTACTTC
D: -; J: TRBJ2-7; size: -; V: TRBV29-1; CDR3: CSGYRAGEQYF; DNA: TGCAGCGGTTACAGGGCGGGCGAGCAGTACTTC
D: TRBD1; J: TRBJ2-7; size: once; V: TRBV28; CDR3: CASTRDRLREQYF; DNA: TGTGCCAGCACCAGGGACAGACTACGCGAGCAGTACTTC
D: -; J: TRBJ1-2; size: -; V: TRBV30; CDR3: CAWSAHNYGYTF; DNA: TGTGCCTGGAGTGCCCATAATTATGGCTACACCTTC
D: -; J: TRBJ2-3; size: -; V: TRBV7-2; CDR3: CASSLAGLTDTQYF; DNA: TGTGCCAGCAGCTTAGCGGGGCTTACAGATACGCAGTATTTT
D: TRBD2; J: TRBJ2-5; size: -; V: TRBV7-3; CDR3: CASSPQVAGRSETQYF; DNA: TGTGCCAGCAGCCCCCAGGTAGCGGGACGCTCGGAGACCCAGTACTTC
D: -; J: TRBJ2-7; size: -; V: TRBV6-4; CDR3: CASSCGPTWGLEQYF; DNA: TGTGCCAGCAGCTGTGGGCCTACATGGGGACTCGAGCAGTACTTC
D: -; J: TRBJ2-7; size: -; V: TRBV5-1; CDR3: CASSFDPRWKYF; DNA: TGCGCCAGCAGCTTTGACCCACGGTGGAAGTACTTC
D: -; J: TRBJ2-5; size: -; V: TRBV18; CDR3: CASSPEETQYF; DNA: TGTGCCAGCTCACCAGAGGAGACCCAGTACTTC
D: -; J: TRBJ1-4; size: -; V: TRBV5-1; CDR3: CASSLSGEDEKLFF; DNA: TGCGCCAGCAGCTTATCGGGGGAGGATGAAAAACTGTTTTTT
D: -; J: TRBJ2-3; size: few; V: TRBV9; CDR3: CASSVVSTDTQYF; DNA: TGTGCCAGCAGCGTAGTGAGCACAGATACGCAGTATTTT
D: TRBD2; J: TRBJ2-7; size: -; V: TRBV6-4; CDR3: CASSPTRLAGGAGAYEQYF; DNA: TGTGCCAGCAGTCCCACAAGATTAGCGGGCGGAGCGGGAGCCTACGAGCAGTACTTC
D: TRBD1; J: TRBJ2-2; size: -; V: TRBV5-1; CDR3: CASSQGTANTGELFF; DNA: TGCGCCAGCAGCCAAGGGACAGCCAACACCGGGGAGCTGTTTTTT
D: TRBD1; J: TRBJ1-2; size: -; V: TRBV18; CDR3: CASSPSPGTAPFYGYTF; DNA: TGTGCCAGCTCACCTTCCCCCGGGACAGCGCCTTTCTATGGCTACACCTTC
D: TRBD1; J: TRBJ1-2; size: once; V: TRBV15; CDR3: CATSGGDRGSGYTF; DNA: TGTGCCACCAGCGGGGGGGACAGGGGGAGCGGCTACACCTTC
D: -; J: TRBJ2-2; size: -; V: TRBV9; CDR3: CASSVGRGGTGELFF; DNA: TGTGCCAGCAGCGTAGGGCGAGGAGGCACCGGGGAGCTGTTTTTT
D: -; J: TRBJ2-7; size: -; V: TRBV5-1; CDR3: CASSSGLSEQYF; DNA: TGCGCCAGCAGCTCCGGTCTCAGCGAGCAGTACTTC
D: -; J: TRBJ1-5; size: -; V: TRBV20-1; CDR3: CSASAFPAQHF; DNA: TGCAGTGCTAGCGCCTTTCCGGCCCAGCATTTT
D: -; J: TRBJ2-7; size: once; V: TRBV2; CDR3: CASSVYTEQYF; DNA: TGTGCCAGCAGCGTTTATACCGAGCAGTACTTC
D: -; J: TRBJ2-3; size: once; V: TRBV29-1; CDR3: CSVVPQRRDTQYF; DNA: TGCAGCGTTGTACCCCAAAGAAGGGATACGCAGTATTTT
D: TRBD2; J: TRBJ2-1; size: -; V: TRBV4-2; CDR3: CASSQGSGLAITNEQFF; DNA: TGTGCCAGCAGCCAAGGGTCGGGACTAGCAATAACCAATGAGCAGTTCTTC
D: -; J: TRBJ1-4; size: -; V: TRBV15; CDR3: CATSRGRPSEKLFF; DNA: TGTGCCACCAGCAGAGGGAGGCCGTCTGAAAAACTGTTTTTT
D: -; J: TRBJ2-7; size: -; V: TRBV6-5; CDR3: CASSYPGGRVYEQYF; DNA: TGTGCCAGCAGTTACCCCGGGGGGCGCGTCTACGAGCAGTACTTC
D: -; J: TRBJ1-3; size: -; V: TRBV28; CDR3: CASSLISSGNTIYF; DNA: TGTGCCAGCAGTTTAATAAGCAGTGGAAACACCATATATTTT
D: -; J: TRBJ1-2; size: -; V: TRBV20-1; CDR3: CSAQQGDGYTF; DNA: TGCAGTGCCCAACAGGGTGATGGCTACACCTTC
D: TRBD2; J: TRBJ2-7; size: -; V: TRBV29-1; CDR3: CSAGTSSYEQYF; DNA: TGCAGCGCCGGGACTAGCTCCTACGAGCAGTACTTC
D: TRBD1; J: TRBJ1-1; size: -; V: TRBV29-1; CDR3: CSVEDKGGQLFRTEAFF; DNA: TGCAGCGTTGAAGATAAGGGGGGACAGCTGTTTCGTACTGAAGCTTTCTTT
D: -; J: TRBJ2-4; size: -; V: TRBV4-3; CDR3: CASSQSGGQLAKNIQYF; DNA: TGCGCCAGCAGCCAGTCTGGCGGCCAGCTAGCCAAAAACATTCAGTACTTC
D: -; J: TRBJ2-1; size: -; V: TRBV6-5; CDR3: CASSVGRSNEQFF; DNA: TGTGCCAGCAGCGTCGGACGGAGCAATGAGCAGTTCTTC
D: -; J: TRBJ2-7; size: -; V: TRBV18; CDR3: CASSSGVTALEQYF; DNA: TGTGCCAGCTCCTCTGGGGTAACGGCCCTCGAGCAGTACTTC
D: -; J: TRBJ1-5; size: -; V: TRBV30; CDR3: CAWAKSGSNQPQHF; DNA: TGTGCCTGGGCTAAGTCGGGGAGCAATCAGCCCCAGCATTTT
D: TRBD1; J: TRBJ1-2; size: -; V: TRBV28; CDR3: CASSPIAGGAAGYTF; DNA: TGTGCCAGCAGTCCAATCGCAGGGGGCGCGGCCGGCTACACCTTC
D: -; J: TRBJ2-2; size: -; V: TRBV10-3; CDR3: CAISHGTPRGANTGELFF; DNA: TGTGCCATCAGTCACGGGACACCAAGGGGTGCGAACACCGGGGAGCTGTTTTTT
D: -; J: TRBJ2-5; size: -; V: TRBV7-9; CDR3: CASSKVGLETQYF; DNA: TGTGCCAGCAGCAAGGTGGGTTTAGAGACCCAGTACTTC
D: -; J: TRBJ2-1; size: once; V: TRBV7-2; CDR3: CASSLVGRRLHDEQFF; DNA: TGTGCCAGCAGCCTAGTTGGGCGGAGACTACACGATGAGCAGTTCTTC
D: -; J: TRBJ2-7; size: -; V: TRBV27; CDR3: CASGRKDHEQYF; DNA: TGTGCCAGCGGGAGGAAGGATCACGAGCAGTACTTC
D: -; J: TRBJ1-1; size: few; V: TRBV28; CDR3: CASSDVKGYTEAFF; DNA: TGTGCCAGCAGTGACGTCAAGGGCTACACTGAAGCTTTCTTT
D: -; J: TRBJ2-1; size: -; V: TRBV30; CDR3: CAWTGMDSNEQFF; DNA: TGTGCCTGGACGGGAATGGACTCCAATGAGCAGTTCTTC
D: TRBD1; J: TRBJ1-2; size: -; V: TRBV5-5; CDR3: CASSDVGTGVYTF; DNA: TGTGCCAGCAGCGACGTCGGGACAGGGGTATACACCTTC
D: -; J: TRBJ2-6; size: -; V: TRBV5-1; CDR3: CASYETAGANVLTF; DNA: TGCGCCAGCTATGAAACAGCAGGGGCCAACGTCCTGACTTTC
D: TRBD2; J: TRBJ2-5; size: -; V: TRBV9; CDR3: CASSPRLAETQYF; DNA: TGTGCCAGCAGCCCGAGACTAGCTGAGACCCAGTACTTC
D: TRBD2; J: TRBJ2-1; size: -; V: TRBV6-1; CDR3: CASMRSGAGYNEQFF; DNA: TGTGCCAGCATGAGGAGCGGGGCGGGATACAATGAGCAGTTCTTC
D: -; J: TRBJ1-1; size: -; V: TRBV6-6; CDR3: CASRRQGNTEAFF; DNA: TGTGCCAGCAGGCGGCAGGGGAACACTGAAGCTTTCTTT
D: -; J: TRBJ2-3; size: -; V: TRBV5-1; CDR3: CASSLGGSGPDTQYF; DNA: TGCGCCAGCAGCCTGGGCGGGTCTGGGCCAGATACGCAGTATTTT
D: -; J: TRBJ1-5; size: -; V: TRBV9; CDR3: CASSVGASNQPQHF; DNA: TGTGCCAGCAGCGTAGGGGCTAGCAATCAGCCCCAGCATTTT
D: -; J: TRBJ2-7; size: -; V: TRBV28; CDR3: CATGKDFSYEQYF; DNA: TGTGCCACCGGGAAGGATTTCTCCTACGAGCAGTACTTC
D: -; J: TRBJ1-1; size: few; V: TRBV11-2; CDR3: CASSLDATEAFF; DNA: TGTGCCAGCAGCTTAGATGCCACTGAAGCTTTCTTT
D: TRBD1; J: TRBJ1-3; size: -; V: TRBV18; CDR3: CASSLDRAGNTIYF; DNA: TGTGCCAGCTCACTCGACAGGGCTGGAAACACCATATATTTT